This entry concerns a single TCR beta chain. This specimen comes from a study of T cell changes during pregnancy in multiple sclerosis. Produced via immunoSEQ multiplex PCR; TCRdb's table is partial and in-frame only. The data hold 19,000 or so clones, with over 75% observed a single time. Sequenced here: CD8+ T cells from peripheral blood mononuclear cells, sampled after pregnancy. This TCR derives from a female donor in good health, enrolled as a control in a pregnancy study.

The CDR3 coding sequence is TGCGCCAGCAGCCAAGACCGGGGCTCTGGGGCCAACGTCCTGACTTTC. It yields the protein CASSQDRGSGANVLTF. The chain recombines TRBV4-1 with TRBJ2-6; D perhaps matches TRBD2 (5 bases). The V end lost 0 bases, the J end lost 0 bases, and 6 bases lay between the germline ends. Per germline, CDR1 MGHRA and CDR2 YSYEKL. This CDR3 region has 16 residues.